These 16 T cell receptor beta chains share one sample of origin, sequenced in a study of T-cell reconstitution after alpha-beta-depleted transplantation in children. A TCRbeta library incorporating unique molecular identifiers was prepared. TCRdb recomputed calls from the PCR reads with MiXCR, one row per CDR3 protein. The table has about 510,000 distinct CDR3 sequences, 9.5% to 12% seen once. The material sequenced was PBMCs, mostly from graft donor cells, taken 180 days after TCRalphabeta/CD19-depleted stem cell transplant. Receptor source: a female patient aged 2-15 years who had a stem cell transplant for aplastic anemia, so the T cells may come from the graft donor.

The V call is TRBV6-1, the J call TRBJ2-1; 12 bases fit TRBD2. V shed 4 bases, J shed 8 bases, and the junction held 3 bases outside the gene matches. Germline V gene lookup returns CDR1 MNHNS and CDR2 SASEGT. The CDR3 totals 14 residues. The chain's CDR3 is CASSARLAGDEQFF. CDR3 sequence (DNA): TGTGCCAGCAGTGCCCGACTAGCGGGGGATGAGCAGTTCTTC.

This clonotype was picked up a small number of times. The CDR3 DNA is TGTGCCAGCAGGTCACAGGGGTGGACCGGGGAGCTGTTTTTT. As protein: CASRSQGWTGELFF. The chain links TRBV28 to TRBJ2-2; TRBD1 aligns across 7 bases. The CDR3 is 14 residues long. Losses at the gene ends were 6 bases for V and 5 bases for J; bases not matched to a gene: 6. CDR1 and CDR2 from the germline V gene are MDHEN and SYDVKM.

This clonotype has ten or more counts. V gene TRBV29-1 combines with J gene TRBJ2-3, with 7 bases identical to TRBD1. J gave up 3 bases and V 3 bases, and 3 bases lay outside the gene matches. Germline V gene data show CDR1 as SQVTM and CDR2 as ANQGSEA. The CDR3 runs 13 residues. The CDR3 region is CSVDFRGTDTQYF. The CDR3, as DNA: TGCAGCGTTGACTTCAGGGGGACAGATACGCAGTATTTT.

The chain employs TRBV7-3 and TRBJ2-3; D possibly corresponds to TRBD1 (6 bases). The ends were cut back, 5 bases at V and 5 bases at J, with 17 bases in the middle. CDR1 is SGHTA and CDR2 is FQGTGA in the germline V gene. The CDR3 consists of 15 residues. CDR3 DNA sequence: TGTGCCAGCAGCCGCGTGGCAGGGGTGGGAGATACGCAGTATTTT. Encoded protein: CASSRVAGVGDTQYF.

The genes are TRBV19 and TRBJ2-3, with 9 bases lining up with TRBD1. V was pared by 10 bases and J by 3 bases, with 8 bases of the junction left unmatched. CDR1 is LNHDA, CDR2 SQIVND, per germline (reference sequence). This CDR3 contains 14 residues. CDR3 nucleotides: TGTGCCACTACGGACAGGGGTGTGACAGATACGCAGTATTTT. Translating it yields CATTDRGVTDTQYF.

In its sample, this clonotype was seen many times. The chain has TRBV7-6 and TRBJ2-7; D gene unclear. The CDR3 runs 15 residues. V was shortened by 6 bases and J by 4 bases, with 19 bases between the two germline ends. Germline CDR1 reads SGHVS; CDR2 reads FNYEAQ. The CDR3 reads CASSYMTGLGYEQYF. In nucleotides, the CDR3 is TGTGCCAGCAGTTATATGACCGGGTTAGGGTACGAGCAGTACTTC.

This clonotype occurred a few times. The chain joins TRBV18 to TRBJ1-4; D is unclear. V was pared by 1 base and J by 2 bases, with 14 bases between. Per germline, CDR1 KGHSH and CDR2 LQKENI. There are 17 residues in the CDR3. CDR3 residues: CASSPRGPGWTNEKLFF. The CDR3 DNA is TGTGCCAGCTCACCACGGGGTCCGGGCTGGACTAATGAAAAACTGTTTTTT.

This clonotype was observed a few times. The CDR3 is CASSPELWRSYEQYF. DNA of the CDR3: TGTGCCAGCTCACCGGAACTCTGGAGGTCCTACGAGCAGTACTTC. The chain carries TRBV18 and TRBJ2-7, with a tentative D call TRBD2 (5 bases). V lost 3 bases, J lost 1 base, and 13 bases lay in between. The CDR3 extends over 15 amino acids. Germline values: CDR1 KGHSH, CDR2 LQKENI.

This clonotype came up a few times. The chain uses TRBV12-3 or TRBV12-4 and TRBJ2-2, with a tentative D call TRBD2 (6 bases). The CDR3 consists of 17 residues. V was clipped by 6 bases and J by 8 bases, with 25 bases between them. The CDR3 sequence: CASSLRSGLTFDGELFF. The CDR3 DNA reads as TGTGCCAGCAGCTTAAGGTCTGGACTAACCTTTGATGGGGAGCTGTTTTTT.

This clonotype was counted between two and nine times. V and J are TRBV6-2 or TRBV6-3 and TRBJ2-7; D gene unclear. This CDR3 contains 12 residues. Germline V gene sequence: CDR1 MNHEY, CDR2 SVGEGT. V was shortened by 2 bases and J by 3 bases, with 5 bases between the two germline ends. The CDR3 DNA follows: TGTGCCAGCAGTTACCACATCTACGAGCAGTACTTC. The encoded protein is CASSYHIYEQYF.

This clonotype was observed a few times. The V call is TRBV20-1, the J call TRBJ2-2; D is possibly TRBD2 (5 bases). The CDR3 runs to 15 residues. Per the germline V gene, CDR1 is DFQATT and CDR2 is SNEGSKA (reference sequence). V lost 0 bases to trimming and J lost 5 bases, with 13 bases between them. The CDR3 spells CSARDGTSRTGELFF. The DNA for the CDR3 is TGCAGTGCTAGAGACGGAACTAGTCGGACCGGGGAGCTGTTTTTT.

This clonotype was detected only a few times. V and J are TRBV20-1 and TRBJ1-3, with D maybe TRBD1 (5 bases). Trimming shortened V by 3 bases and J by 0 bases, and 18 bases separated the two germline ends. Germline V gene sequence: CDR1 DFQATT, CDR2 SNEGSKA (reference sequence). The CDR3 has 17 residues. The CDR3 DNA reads TGCAGTGCTAGGCCTGGTACAGGAGTCCCCTCTGGAAACACCATATATTTT. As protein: CSARPGTGVPSGNTIYF.

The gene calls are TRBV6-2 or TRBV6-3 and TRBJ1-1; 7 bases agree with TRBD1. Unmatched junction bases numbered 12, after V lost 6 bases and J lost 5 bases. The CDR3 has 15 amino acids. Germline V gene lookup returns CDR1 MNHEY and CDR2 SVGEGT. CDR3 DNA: TGTGCCAGCAGCTACGCCCGACAGGGAATAACTGAAGCTTTCTTT. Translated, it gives CASSYARQGITEAFF.

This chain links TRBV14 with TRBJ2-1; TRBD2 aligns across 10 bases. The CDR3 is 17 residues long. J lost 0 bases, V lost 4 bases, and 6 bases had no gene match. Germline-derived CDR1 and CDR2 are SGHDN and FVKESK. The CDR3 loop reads CASSPRTSGLSYNEQFF. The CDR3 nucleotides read TGTGCCAGCAGCCCCCGGACTAGCGGTCTCTCCTACAATGAGCAGTTCTTC.

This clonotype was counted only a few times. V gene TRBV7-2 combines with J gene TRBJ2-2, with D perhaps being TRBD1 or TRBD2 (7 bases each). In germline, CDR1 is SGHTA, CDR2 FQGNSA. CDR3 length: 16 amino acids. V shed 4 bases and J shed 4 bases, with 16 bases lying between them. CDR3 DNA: TGTGCCAGCAGCTCAGGGGGGGGACACCCCACCGGGGAGCTGTTTTTT. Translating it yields CASSSGGGHPTGELFF.

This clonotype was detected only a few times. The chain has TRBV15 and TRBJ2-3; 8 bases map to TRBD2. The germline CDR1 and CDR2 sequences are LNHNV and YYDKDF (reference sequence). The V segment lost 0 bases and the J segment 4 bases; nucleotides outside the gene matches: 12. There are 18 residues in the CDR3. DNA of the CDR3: TGTGCCACCAGCAGAGATCCACGGCGGGGGGAAAAAGCAGATACGCAGTATTTT. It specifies CATSRDPRRGEKADTQYF.